This T cell receptor (beta chain) derives from a study of T cell responses to AZD1222 COVID-19 vaccine. Overall study context: Some second doses came at about 4 weeks and others at about 12 weeks; these were pooled.

The sample holds one count of this clone. Its antigen is as yet unknown. Study-level results: A rise in Spike-specific TCR breadth and depth followed two AZD1222 doses. Spike was spanned by vaccine-associated CD4 TCRs, with dominance at 160-218 and 743-854. Repertoires were obtained solely post-peak T cell response.

Germline V gene data show CDR1 as LNHNV and CDR2 as YYDKDF (reference sequence). The CDR3 extends over 14 amino acids. V dropped 1 base and J dropped 3 bases, with 6 bases sitting between them. Assay: immunoSEQ multiplex PCR; the TCRdb copy retains only in-frame clones and omits some. The sample yields about 100,000 clones, about 92% seen once. The sample here was peripheral blood, taken on day 0 of AZD1222 vaccination. The receptor was isolated from an adult in good health. The chain combines TRBV15 with TRBJ1-4; D is perhaps TRBD1 (5 bases). CDR3 coding DNA: TGTGCCACCAGCAGAGCAGGGTCTAATGAAAAACTGTTTTTT. Its translation is CATSRAGSNEKLFF.